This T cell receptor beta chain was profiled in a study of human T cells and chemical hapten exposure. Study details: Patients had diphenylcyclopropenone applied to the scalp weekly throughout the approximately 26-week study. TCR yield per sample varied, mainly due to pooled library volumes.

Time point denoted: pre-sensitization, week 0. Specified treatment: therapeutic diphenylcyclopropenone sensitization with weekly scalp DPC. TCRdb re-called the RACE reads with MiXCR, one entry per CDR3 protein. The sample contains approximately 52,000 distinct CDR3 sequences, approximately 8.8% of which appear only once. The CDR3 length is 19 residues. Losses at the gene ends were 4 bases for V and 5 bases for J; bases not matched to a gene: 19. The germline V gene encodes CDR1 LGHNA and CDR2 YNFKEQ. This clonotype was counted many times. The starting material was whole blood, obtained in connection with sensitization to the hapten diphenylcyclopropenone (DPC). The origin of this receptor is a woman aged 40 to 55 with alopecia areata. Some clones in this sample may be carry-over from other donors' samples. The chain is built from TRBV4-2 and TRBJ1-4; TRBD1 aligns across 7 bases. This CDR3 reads CASSRYKTQGETFNEKLFF. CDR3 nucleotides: TGTGCCAGCAGCCGATACAAGACGCAGGGGGAGACCTTCAATGAAAAACTGTTTTTT.